The present entry profiles one T cell receptor (beta chain) with its context. The data derive from a study of technical replicates of blood from four donors. J gave up 10 bases and V 3 bases, and 3 bases lay outside the gene matches. CDR3 length: 14 amino acids. CDR1 is KGHSH, CDR2 LQKENI, per germline. Assay: immunoSEQ multiplex PCR; the TCRdb copy retains only in-frame clones and omits some. Of roughly 66,000 clones listed, approximately 84% are singletons. The sample was PBMCs. This chain links TRBV18 with TRBJ2-1, with TRBD2 matching 13 bases. The origin of this receptor is a human donor in good health. Some clones in this sample may be carry-over from other donors' samples. Here the CDR3 DNA reads TGTGCCAGCTCACCGGGGACTAGCGGGAACGAGCAGTTCTTC. As protein: CASSPGTSGNEQFF.